Below, 3 T cell receptor beta chains from the same sample are listed, as sequenced in a study of T cell responses to AZD1222 COVID-19 vaccine. This table comes from immunoSEQ multiplex PCR, and its TCRdb copy is limited to in-frame clones, with some not included. The data show tens of thousands of clones, approximately 84% seen once. The specimen was peripheral blood, collected on day 0 of AZD1222 vaccination. Receptors were obtained from an adult in good health.

The chain uses TRBV6-5 and TRBJ2-7; a weak D match, TRBD2 (5 bases). Germline CDR1 MNHEY, CDR2 SVGAGI. This CDR3 is built from 16 residues. V lost 4 bases to trimming and J lost 0 bases, with 16 bases between them. The CDR3 coding sequence is TGTGCCAGCAGTTCCCTTTATAGCGCCTCCTCCTACGAGCAGTACTTC. Encoded protein: CASSSLYSASSYEQYF.

This chain links TRBV6-5 with TRBJ1-2, with D possibly being TRBD1 (6 bases). CDR1 and CDR2 (germline): MNHEY, SVGAGI. CDR3 length equals 15 residues. Trimming removed 4 bases from V and 0 bases from J, with 12 bases in between. DNA for the CDR3: TGTGCCAGCAGTTCCTGGGACATTGCTAACTATGGCTACACCTTC. Protein product: CASSSWDIANYGYTF.

This clone appeared a single time. This chain uses TRBV5-1 with TRBJ1-2, with 10 bases fitting TRBD1. The CDR3 runs to 13 residues. J gave up 8 bases and V 4 bases, and 5 bases lay outside the gene matches. CDR1 and CDR2 (germline): SGHRS, YFSETQ. CDR3: CASSPDRGNGYTF. CDR3 DNA sequence: TGCGCCAGCAGCCCGGACAGGGGGAACGGCTACACCTTC.